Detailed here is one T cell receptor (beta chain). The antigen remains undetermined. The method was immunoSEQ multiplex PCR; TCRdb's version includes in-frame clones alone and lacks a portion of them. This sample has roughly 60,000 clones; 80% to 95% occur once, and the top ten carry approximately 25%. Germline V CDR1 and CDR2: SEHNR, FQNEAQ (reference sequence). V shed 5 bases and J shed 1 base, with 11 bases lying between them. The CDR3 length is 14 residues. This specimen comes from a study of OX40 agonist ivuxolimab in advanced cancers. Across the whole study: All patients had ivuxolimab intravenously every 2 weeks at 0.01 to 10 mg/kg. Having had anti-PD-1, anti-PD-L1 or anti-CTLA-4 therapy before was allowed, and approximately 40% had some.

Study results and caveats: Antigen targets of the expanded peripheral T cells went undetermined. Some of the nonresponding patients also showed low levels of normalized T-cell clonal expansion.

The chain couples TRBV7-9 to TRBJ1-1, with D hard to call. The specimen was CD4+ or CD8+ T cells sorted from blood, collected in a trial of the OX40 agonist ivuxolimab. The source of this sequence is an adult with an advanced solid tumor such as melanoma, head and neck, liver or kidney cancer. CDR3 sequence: CASSPPNRNTEAFF. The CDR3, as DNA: TGTGCCAGCAGCCCGCCGAATAGGAACACTGAAGCTTTCTTT.